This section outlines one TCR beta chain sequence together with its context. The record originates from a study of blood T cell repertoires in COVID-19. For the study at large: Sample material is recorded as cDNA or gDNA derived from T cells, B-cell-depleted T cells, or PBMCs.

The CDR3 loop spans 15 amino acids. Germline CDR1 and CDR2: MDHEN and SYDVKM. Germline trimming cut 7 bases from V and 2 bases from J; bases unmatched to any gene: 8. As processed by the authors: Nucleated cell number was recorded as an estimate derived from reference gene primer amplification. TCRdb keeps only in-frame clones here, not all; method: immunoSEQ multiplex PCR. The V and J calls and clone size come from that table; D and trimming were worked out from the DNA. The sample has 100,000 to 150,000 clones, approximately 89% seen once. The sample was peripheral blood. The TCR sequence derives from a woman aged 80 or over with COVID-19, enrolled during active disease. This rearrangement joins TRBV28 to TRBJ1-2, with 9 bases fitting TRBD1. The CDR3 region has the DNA TGTGCCAGCATTTATGGGACAGGGTTGAACTATGGCTACACCTTC. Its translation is CASIYGTGLNYGYTF.